Here is one T cell receptor beta chain with its context. Its antigen remains unknown. This sample is part of a study of T-cell reconstitution after alpha-beta-depleted transplantation in children. The study, taken as a whole, reports: Diversity of TCRbeta at day 60 was high in some patients, arising from surviving recipient T cells and thymic progenitors. Several hundred graft clones that had expanded were reportedly the source of alpha-beta T cells about two months after transplant.

Germline assignment: CDR1 MNHEY and CDR2 SMNVEV (reference sequence). This CDR3 has 15 amino acids. V was cut by 3 bases and J by 4 bases, with 15 bases left in between. This sample's TCRbeta library carried unique molecular identifier barcodes. MiXCR, run by TCRdb on the PCR reads, gives a single entry per CDR3 protein. The sample carries 300,000 to 400,000 distinct CDR3 sequences, more than 20% recorded once. The V call is TRBV27, the J call TRBJ2-5; tentatively, D is TRBD2 (7 bases). This specimen consisted of PBMCs, mostly from graft donor cells, obtained 180 days after TCRalphabeta/CD19-depleted stem cell transplant. The receptor's source is a male patient younger than 18 who had a stem cell transplant for acute lymphoblastic leukemia, so the T cells may come from the graft donor. The CDR3: CASSFDRGGVETQYF. In nucleotides, the CDR3 is TGTGCCAGCAGTTTCGACAGAGGGGGGGTAGAGACCCAGTACTTC.